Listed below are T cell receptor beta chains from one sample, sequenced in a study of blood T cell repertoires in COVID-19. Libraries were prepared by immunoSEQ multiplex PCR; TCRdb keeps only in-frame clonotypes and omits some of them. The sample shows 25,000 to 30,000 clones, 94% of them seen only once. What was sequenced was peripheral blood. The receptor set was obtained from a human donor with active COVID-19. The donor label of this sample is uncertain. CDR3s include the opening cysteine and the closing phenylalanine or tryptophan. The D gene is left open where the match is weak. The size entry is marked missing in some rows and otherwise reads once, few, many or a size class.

cdr3_nt: TGTGCCAACAGTTACAGGAGGGATAGCAATCAGCCCCAGCATTTT; cdr3_aa: CANSYRRDSNQPQHF; j_call: TRBJ1-5; clone_size: -; d_call: -; v_call: TRBV6-6; cdr3_length: 15
cdr3_nt: TGTGCCAGCAGACTTACAGGGGGGTCTGGGGCCAACGTCCTGACTTTC; cdr3_aa: CASRLTGGSGANVLTF; j_call: TRBJ2-6; clone_size: -; d_call: TRBD1; v_call: TRBV3-1/TRBV3-2; cdr3_length: 16
cdr3_nt: TGTGCCAGCAGCTCTGGACTAGTGCCCCCGCGGGAGCAGTACTTC; cdr3_aa: CASSSGLVPPREQYF; j_call: TRBJ2-7; clone_size: -; d_call: TRBD2; v_call: TRBV7-8; cdr3_length: 15
cdr3_nt: TGTGCCAGCAGCGCCGAGACAGGGACCTTAGAGACCCAGTACTTC; cdr3_aa: CASSAETGTLETQYF; j_call: TRBJ2-5; clone_size: few; d_call: TRBD1; v_call: TRBV7-6; cdr3_length: 15
cdr3_nt: TGTGCCAGCAGCGAGGGACAGGGACGCTACGAGCAGTACTTC; cdr3_aa: CASSEGQGRYEQYF; j_call: TRBJ2-7; clone_size: -; d_call: TRBD1; v_call: TRBV5-6; cdr3_length: 14
cdr3_nt: TGCGCCAGCAGCCCGTTATTCAACTCTAACTATGGCTACACCTTC; cdr3_aa: CASSPLFNSNYGYTF; j_call: TRBJ1-2; clone_size: few; d_call: -; v_call: TRBV5-1; cdr3_length: 15
cdr3_nt: TGTGCCAGCAGCCCCTGGACAGGGGACAATCAGCCCCAGCATTTT; cdr3_aa: CASSPWTGDNQPQHF; j_call: TRBJ1-5; clone_size: -; d_call: TRBD1; v_call: TRBV5-6; cdr3_length: 15
cdr3_nt: TGTGCCAGCAGCCACGGACTAGCGGGCATTGGGGCCTACGAGCAGTACTTC; cdr3_aa: CASSHGLAGIGAYEQYF; j_call: TRBJ2-7; clone_size: -; d_call: TRBD2; v_call: TRBV5-6; cdr3_length: 17
cdr3_nt: TGTGCCAGCAGTTTACGTACACCCGAGCAGTTCTTC; cdr3_aa: CASSLRTPEQFF; j_call: TRBJ2-1; clone_size: -; d_call: -; v_call: TRBV12-3/TRBV12-4; cdr3_length: 12
cdr3_nt: TGTGCCAGCAGCTTAGGGGCACAGGGAGAGACCCAGTACTTC; cdr3_aa: CASSLGAQGETQYF; j_call: TRBJ2-5; clone_size: -; d_call: -; v_call: TRBV7-2; cdr3_length: 14
cdr3_nt: TGTGCCAGCAGTTCCTGGGGAGCGGGGGGTCAGCCCCAGCATTTT; cdr3_aa: CASSSWGAGGQPQHF; j_call: TRBJ1-5; clone_size: -; d_call: -; v_call: TRBV6-2/TRBV6-3; cdr3_length: 15
cdr3_nt: TGTGCCAGCAGGACAGGGGCCTACGAGCAGTACTTC; cdr3_aa: CASRTGAYEQYF; j_call: TRBJ2-7; clone_size: -; d_call: TRBD1; v_call: TRBV6-6; cdr3_length: 12
cdr3_nt: TGTGCCAGCAGTGGGGCGGGGGGCCCCTACGAGCAGTACTTC; cdr3_aa: CASSGAGGPYEQYF; j_call: TRBJ2-7; clone_size: -; d_call: TRBD2; v_call: TRBV25-1; cdr3_length: 14
cdr3_nt: TGCGCCAGCAGCCCCCGGACAGGGTCGGGGACACCCCTCCACTTT; cdr3_aa: CASSPRTGSGTPLHF; j_call: TRBJ1-6; clone_size: -; d_call: TRBD1; v_call: TRBV5-1; cdr3_length: 15
cdr3_nt: TGTGCCAGCAGCTCCCAGGTGATCGGGGCCAACGTCCTGACTTTC; cdr3_aa: CASSSQVIGANVLTF; j_call: TRBJ2-6; clone_size: once; d_call: -; v_call: TRBV13; cdr3_length: 15
cdr3_nt: TGTGCCAGCAGCAAGCATAGCGGGAGGGCCCTATATAGCACAGATACGCAGTATTTT; cdr3_aa: CASSKHSGRALYSTDTQYF; j_call: TRBJ2-3; clone_size: -; d_call: TRBD2; v_call: TRBV7-9; cdr3_length: 19
cdr3_nt: TGTGCCAGCAGCTCCCAAAGGGGCCACACCGGGGAGCTGTTTTTT; cdr3_aa: CASSSQRGHTGELFF; j_call: TRBJ2-2; clone_size: -; d_call: -; v_call: TRBV7-2; cdr3_length: 15
cdr3_nt: TGTGCCAGCAGTTACGCCCCCGCGGGCAGGAAGTCGGCTAATTCACCCCTCCACTTT; cdr3_aa: CASSYAPAGRKSANSPLHF; j_call: TRBJ1-6; clone_size: once; d_call: -; v_call: TRBV6-2/TRBV6-3; cdr3_length: 19
cdr3_nt: TGTGCCAGCAGCTTAACAGGGGGCTGGGAGACCCAGTACTTC; cdr3_aa: CASSLTGGWETQYF; j_call: TRBJ2-5; clone_size: -; d_call: TRBD1; v_call: TRBV7-2; cdr3_length: 14
cdr3_nt: TGTGCCAGCAGTTGGACGGGAGACTACGAGCAGTACTTC; cdr3_aa: CASSWTGDYEQYF; j_call: TRBJ2-7; clone_size: -; d_call: -; v_call: TRBV11-2; cdr3_length: 13
cdr3_nt: TGTGCCAGCAGCTTATCCGGGGTCAACACCATATATTTT; cdr3_aa: CASSLSGVNTIYF; j_call: TRBJ1-3; clone_size: -; d_call: -; v_call: TRBV5-4; cdr3_length: 13
cdr3_nt: TGTGCCTGGAGTGTTGGAGCGGGAGGGCCGGGTGGTCGTGAGCAGTTCTTC; cdr3_aa: CAWSVGAGGPGGREQFF; j_call: TRBJ2-1; clone_size: -; d_call: TRBD2; v_call: TRBV30; cdr3_length: 17
cdr3_nt: TGCAGCGTCAACTCCCCGGGACTAGCGGGAGGTGGCGCAGAGACCCAGTACTTC; cdr3_aa: CSVNSPGLAGGGAETQYF; j_call: TRBJ2-5; clone_size: once; d_call: TRBD2; v_call: TRBV29-1; cdr3_length: 18
cdr3_nt: TGTGCCAGCGCCCGACAGGCGCCGGGAACTGAAGCTTTCTTT; cdr3_aa: CASARQAPGTEAFF; j_call: TRBJ1-1; clone_size: -; d_call: -; v_call: TRBV18; cdr3_length: 14
cdr3_nt: TGTGCCAGCAGCGTAGACTGGGGACAAGACTATGGCTACACCTTC; cdr3_aa: CASSVDWGQDYGYTF; j_call: TRBJ1-2; clone_size: -; d_call: -; v_call: TRBV9; cdr3_length: 15
cdr3_nt: TGTGCCACCGCCAGCAAGCGGGAGATCTTCTACAATGAGCAGTTCTTC; cdr3_aa: CATASKREIFYNEQFF; j_call: TRBJ2-1; clone_size: once; d_call: TRBD2; v_call: TRBV15; cdr3_length: 16
cdr3_nt: TGTGCCAGCAGCCTCAGCGGGAGGTTTACAGATACGCAGTATTTT; cdr3_aa: CASSLSGRFTDTQYF; j_call: TRBJ2-3; clone_size: -; d_call: TRBD2; v_call: TRBV28; cdr3_length: 15
cdr3_nt: TGTGCCAGCACCGAAAGGCAGGGAGGAACCTTC; cdr3_aa: CASTERQGGTF; j_call: TRBJ1-2; clone_size: once; d_call: -; v_call: TRBV2; cdr3_length: 11
cdr3_nt: TGCAGCGTTGGTGCTAGGGGCTACGAGCAGTACTTC; cdr3_aa: CSVGARGYEQYF; j_call: TRBJ2-7; clone_size: -; d_call: -; v_call: TRBV29-1; cdr3_length: 12
cdr3_nt: TGTGCCAGCAGCTTGGTGAGCGGTGGCGAGCAGTACTTC; cdr3_aa: CASSLVSGGEQYF; j_call: TRBJ2-7; clone_size: -; d_call: -; v_call: TRBV5-4; cdr3_length: 13
cdr3_nt: TGTGCCAGCAGCTGGGCCTGGGACTTGGAAGAGAGAGGAGATACGCAGTATTTT; cdr3_aa: CASSWAWDLEERGDTQYF; j_call: TRBJ2-3; clone_size: -; d_call: -; v_call: TRBV5-4; cdr3_length: 18
cdr3_nt: TGTGCCAGCAGTTCAGGACACCCCTATGCCCCACAAGAGACCCAGTACTTC; cdr3_aa: CASSSGHPYAPQETQYF; j_call: TRBJ2-5; clone_size: -; d_call: -; v_call: TRBV28; cdr3_length: 17
cdr3_nt: TGTGCCAGTCGGCGGGGGGCACTCACCGGGGAGCTGTTTTTT; cdr3_aa: CASRRGALTGELFF; j_call: TRBJ2-2; clone_size: -; d_call: TRBD2; v_call: TRBV27; cdr3_length: 14
cdr3_nt: TGTGCCAGCTCACGGCTGCCACTAGCGGGGCCATACGAGCAGTACTTC; cdr3_aa: CASSRLPLAGPYEQYF; j_call: TRBJ2-7; clone_size: -; d_call: TRBD2; v_call: TRBV18; cdr3_length: 16
cdr3_nt: TGTGCCAGCTCACCGCCCGGGACAGGGGGAACTCAGCCCCAGCATTTT; cdr3_aa: CASSPPGTGGTQPQHF; j_call: TRBJ1-5; clone_size: -; d_call: TRBD1; v_call: TRBV18; cdr3_length: 16
cdr3_nt: TGTGCCAGCAGCTTATCAAAGGGGCAGTCCTACGAGCAGTACTTC; cdr3_aa: CASSLSKGQSYEQYF; j_call: TRBJ2-7; clone_size: -; d_call: -; v_call: TRBV7-2; cdr3_length: 15
cdr3_nt: TGTGCCAGCAGCTTAGGTGGCCTCTCCTACGAGCAGTACTTC; cdr3_aa: CASSLGGLSYEQYF; j_call: TRBJ2-7; clone_size: -; d_call: -; v_call: TRBV7-9; cdr3_length: 14
cdr3_nt: TGTGCCAGCAGTTCCCCCGGGACAGCGAGCTCCTACGAGCAGTACTTC; cdr3_aa: CASSSPGTASSYEQYF; j_call: TRBJ2-7; clone_size: -; d_call: TRBD1; v_call: TRBV27; cdr3_length: 16
cdr3_nt: TGTGCCAGCAGTGAAGACAGGGGGCGAATCCTCTACGAGCAGTACTTC; cdr3_aa: CASSEDRGRILYEQYF; j_call: TRBJ2-7; clone_size: -; d_call: TRBD1; v_call: TRBV6-1; cdr3_length: 16
cdr3_nt: TGTGCCAGCAGTTACTCGTCATCTAGAATGAGGTACGAGCAGTACTTC; cdr3_aa: CASSYSSSRMRYEQYF; j_call: TRBJ2-7; clone_size: -; d_call: -; v_call: TRBV6-5; cdr3_length: 16
cdr3_nt: TGCAGTGCTAGTCGGCGGGGGACCGGGGAGCTGTTTTTT; cdr3_aa: CSASRRGTGELFF; j_call: TRBJ2-2; clone_size: -; d_call: TRBD2; v_call: TRBV20-1; cdr3_length: 13
cdr3_nt: TGTGCCAGCAGCCAAGAATATCGTTGGAGAGGGCCGGACACCGGGGAGCTGTTTTTT; cdr3_aa: CASSQEYRWRGPDTGELFF; j_call: TRBJ2-2; clone_size: -; d_call: -; v_call: TRBV3-1/TRBV3-2; cdr3_length: 19
cdr3_nt: TGTGCCTGGAGTGTAAATGGCCCCTATGGCTACACCTTC; cdr3_aa: CAWSVNGPYGYTF; j_call: TRBJ1-2; clone_size: -; d_call: -; v_call: TRBV30; cdr3_length: 13
cdr3_nt: TGTGCCAGCAGAGAGGTCGACAGGGACTATGGCTACACCTTC; cdr3_aa: CASREVDRDYGYTF; j_call: TRBJ1-2; clone_size: once; d_call: TRBD1; v_call: TRBV2; cdr3_length: 14
cdr3_nt: TGTGCCAGCAGCAAGACTAGCGGGGGAATTCTCTCCTACGAGCAGTACTTC; cdr3_aa: CASSKTSGGILSYEQYF; j_call: TRBJ2-7; clone_size: -; d_call: TRBD2; v_call: TRBV14; cdr3_length: 17
cdr3_nt: TGTGCCAGCAGCTTAAGTCCAGGGTTGGTGACCCAGTACTTC; cdr3_aa: CASSLSPGLVTQYF; j_call: TRBJ2-5; clone_size: -; d_call: -; v_call: TRBV7-2; cdr3_length: 14
cdr3_nt: TGTGCCAGCTCACCTACCACAGTCGGGATTAACTATGGCTACACCTTC; cdr3_aa: CASSPTTVGINYGYTF; j_call: TRBJ1-2; clone_size: -; d_call: -; v_call: TRBV18; cdr3_length: 16
cdr3_nt: TGCGCCAGCAGCTTGGGGGGCAGGGAGGCCCCTGAAGCTTTCTTT; cdr3_aa: CASSLGGREAPEAFF; j_call: TRBJ1-1; clone_size: once; d_call: -; v_call: TRBV5-1; cdr3_length: 15
cdr3_nt: TGTGCCAGCAGCTTGGTGGGCGGGGGCAGCACAGATACGCAGTATTTT; cdr3_aa: CASSLVGGGSTDTQYF; j_call: TRBJ2-3; clone_size: -; d_call: -; v_call: TRBV5-4; cdr3_length: 16
cdr3_nt: TGCGCCAGCAGCTTTTACCTACGTGATTCACCCCTCCACTTT; cdr3_aa: CASSFYLRDSPLHF; j_call: TRBJ1-6; clone_size: -; d_call: -; v_call: TRBV5-1; cdr3_length: 14
cdr3_nt: TGTGCCAGCAGTGAACGTGAGCTCGGGAATTCACCCCTCCACTTT; cdr3_aa: CASSERELGNSPLHF; j_call: TRBJ1-6; clone_size: -; d_call: -; v_call: TRBV6-1; cdr3_length: 15
cdr3_nt: TGTGCCTGGAGTGTCGTCCGGGCTAGCGGGAGGAGTGAGCAGTTCTTC; cdr3_aa: CAWSVVRASGRSEQFF; j_call: TRBJ2-1; clone_size: -; d_call: TRBD2; v_call: TRBV30; cdr3_length: 16
cdr3_nt: TGTGCCAGCAGCTTAAAGACCGGCGGAGGTTACAATGAGCAGTTCTTC; cdr3_aa: CASSLKTGGGYNEQFF; j_call: TRBJ2-1; clone_size: -; d_call: -; v_call: TRBV3-1/TRBV3-2; cdr3_length: 16
cdr3_nt: TGTGCCACCAGCCCTGCCCGGAGCTCCTACAATGAGCAGTTCTTC; cdr3_aa: CATSPARSSYNEQFF; j_call: TRBJ2-1; clone_size: once; d_call: -; v_call: TRBV15; cdr3_length: 15
cdr3_nt: TGCAGTGCTAGTGTAAGCGGATCGAACACCGGGGAGCTGTTTTTT; cdr3_aa: CSASVSGSNTGELFF; j_call: TRBJ2-2; clone_size: -; d_call: -; v_call: TRBV20-1; cdr3_length: 15